This T cell receptor (beta chain) was sequenced during a study of blood T cell repertoires in COVID-19. The wider study: Acute and convalescent COVID-19 samples came from the United States, Italy and Spain. T cells, B-cell-depleted T cells, or PBMCs provided the cDNA or gDNA that served as material.

Per the germline V gene, CDR1 is SGHDN and CDR2 is FVKESK. The CDR3 is made up of 12 amino acids. Trimming cost V 4 bases and J 12 bases; bases outside gene matches: 7. Per the original data handling: From reference gene primer amplification, estimates of nucleated cell counts were derived. Sequenced by immunoSEQ multiplex PCR; TCRdb stores in-frame clones only, minus some. V, J and clone size reflect that table, while D and trimming were determined from the DNA. This sample has over 200,000 clones, with around 90% found just once. The sequence was collected from a man between 60 and 70 years old who had recovered from COVID-19. Sequenced: peripheral blood. The J gene is TRBJ1-2, the V gene TRBV14, with 8 bases that match TRBD1. The CDR3, as DNA: TGTGCCAGCAGCCTGAGGACAGGGTCTGACACCTTC. Translating it yields CASSLRTGSDTF.